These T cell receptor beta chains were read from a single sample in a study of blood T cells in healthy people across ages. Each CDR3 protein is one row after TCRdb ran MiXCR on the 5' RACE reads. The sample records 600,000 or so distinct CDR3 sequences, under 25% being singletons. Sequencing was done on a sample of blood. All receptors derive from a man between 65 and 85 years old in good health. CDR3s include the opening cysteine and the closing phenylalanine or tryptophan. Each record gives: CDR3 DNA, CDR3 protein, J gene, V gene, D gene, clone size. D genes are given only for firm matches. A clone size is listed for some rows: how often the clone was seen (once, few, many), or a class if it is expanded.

TGTGCCAGCAGTTTGCGCGGGAGGACCACAGATACGCAGTATTTT | CASSLRGRTTDTQYF | TRBJ2-3 | TRBV27 | TRBD2 | NA
TGCAGTGCTAGAGGATGGGCAGTGAACACTGAAGCTTTCTTT | CSARGWAVNTEAFF | TRBJ1-1 | TRBV20-1 | NA | many
TGCAGTGCTAGCGCTGCAACCACAGATGCGCAGTATTTT | CSASAATTDAQYF | TRBJ2-3 | TRBV20-1 | NA | few
TGTGCCAGCAGTACCGAACTGGGACTAGCGGACTCAGATACGCAGTATTTT | CASSTELGLADSDTQYF | TRBJ2-3 | TRBV28 | TRBD2 | NA
TGTGCCAGCAAAAACCTACAGGGGGCTCACACCGGGGAGCTGTTTTTT | CASKNLQGAHTGELFF | TRBJ2-2 | TRBV28 | TRBD1 | NA
TGTGCCAGCAGCCAAGACAGATCTAATGAAAAACTGTTTTTT | CASSQDRSNEKLFF | TRBJ1-4 | TRBV3-1 | NA | many
TGTGCCAGCAGTTACTCCCGAGGGACTAGCGGCGACGAGCAGTACTTC | CASSYSRGTSGDEQYF | TRBJ2-7 | TRBV6-5 | TRBD2 | NA
TGTGCCAGATCCGGGACAGGGGGCCAAGAGACCCAGTACTTC | CARSGTGGQETQYF | TRBJ2-5 | TRBV2 | TRBD1 | NA
TGCGCCAGCAGCTCAACTGGCGCGAGCTCCTACAATGAGCAGTTCTTC | CASSSTGASSYNEQFF | TRBJ2-1 | TRBV5-1 | NA | NA
TGTGCCAGCAGCCCAGGGACAGGGGGCGCTTGGACTGAAGCTTTCTTT | CASSPGTGGAWTEAFF | TRBJ1-1 | TRBV13 | TRBD1 | few
TGCGCCAGCAGCCAAGAATATGGCCTAGCGGGAGGCACAGATACGCAGTATTTT | CASSQEYGLAGGTDTQYF | TRBJ2-3 | TRBV4-3 | TRBD2 | many